The 26 T cell receptor beta chains presented below share a single source sample, sequenced in a study of T cells in Graves' hyperthyroidism and ophthalmopathy. TCR beta CDR3 region amplification was performed from RNA transcripts. First-round RT-PCR targeting the TCR CDR3 was performed with the HTBI primer set. TCRdb re-called the multiplex PCR reads through MiXCR, storing one row per CDR3 protein. The sample holds 700,000 or so distinct CDR3 sequences, about 16% seen once. The sample comprised blood. Receptor source: a man aged 18 to 30 with Graves' hyperthyroidism.

This clonotype has just a few counts. The rearrangement uses TRBV3-1 and TRBJ2-7; 8 bases map to TRBD1. V was pared by 1 base and J by 7 bases, with 15 bases of the junction left unmatched. Germline values: CDR1 LGHDT, CDR2 YNNKEL (reference sequence). The CDR3 consists of 17 residues. The CDR3 sequence: CASSQGIAGQVVREQYF. The CDR3 DNA follows: TGTGCCAGCAGCCAAGGGATCGCGGGACAGGTGGTGAGAGAGCAGTACTTC.

Points on this clonotype: Sequence at one end of the junction differs from germline and may be a read error. The V and J genes are TRBV27 and TRBJ1-2; TRBD1 might be the D (5 bases). Germline V gene sequence: CDR1 MNHEY, CDR2 SMNVEV (reference sequence). This CDR3 is 13 amino acids long. CDR3 region: CTSRTPGDYGYTF. CDR3 nucleotides: TGTACCAGCCGGACACCGGGCGACTATGGCTACACCTTC.

This clonotype was counted only a few times. This chain links TRBV18 with TRBJ1-3; no clear D gene. Germline V CDR1 and CDR2: KGHSH, LQKENI. The CDR3 contains 16 residues. V shed 6 bases and J shed 0 bases, with 15 bases lying between them. The CDR3 reads CASSPYPGISGNTIYF. In DNA, the CDR3 is TGTGCCAGCTCGCCCTATCCGGGGATCTCTGGAAACACCATATATTTT.

This clonotype has a count of ten or more. The chain links TRBV7-8 to TRBJ2-2, with 9 bases that match TRBD1. Germline loops: CDR1 SGHVS, CDR2 FQNEAQ. This CDR3 has 16 amino acids. Losses at the gene ends were 5 bases for V and 6 bases for J; bases not matched to a gene: 10. Here the CDR3 DNA reads TGTGCCAGCAGCCCCCTCGGGACAGGGAATCCCGGGGAGCTGTTTTTT. It specifies CASSPLGTGNPGELFF.

This clonotype was detected a few times. The chain has TRBV9 and TRBJ2-3, with 7 bases lining up with TRBD2. V was clipped by 2 bases and J by 2 bases; unmatched bases: 5. The CDR3 is made up of 15 amino acids. Germline lookup yields CDR1 SGDLS and CDR2 YYNGEE. The CDR3 sequence: CASSVYERDTDTQYF. CDR3 nucleotide sequence: TGTGCCAGCAGCGTGTACGAGCGGGACACAGATACGCAGTATTTT.

The CDR3 loop is CASSGGQGTGANVLTF. CDR3 nucleotide sequence: TGTGCCAGCAGTGGGGGACAGGGAACGGGGGCCAACGTCCTGACTTTC. V is TRBV6-2 or TRBV6-3 and J is TRBJ2-6, with TRBD1 matching 9 bases. The V gene's germline CDR1 is MNHEY and CDR2 SVGEGT. V trimming: 5 bases; J trimming: 4 bases; junction bases outside the gene matches: 6. The CDR3 spans 16 residues.

This clonotype was observed a few times. The chain uses TRBV28 and TRBJ2-2, with 11 nucleotides matching TRBD2. Looked up from germline, CDR1 is MDHEN and CDR2 is SYDVKM. V lost 6 bases, J lost 4 bases, and 10 bases stayed unmatched. The CDR3 consists of 17 residues. CDR3 bases: TGTGCCAGCAGAAGACTAGCGGGACCTCCGGTCACCGGGGAGCTGTTTTTT. Translation: CASRRLAGPPVTGELFF.

This chain joins TRBV29-1 and TRBJ2-7; D unresolved. CDR3 length: 12 amino acids. In germline, CDR1 is SQVTM, CDR2 ANQGSEA. V shed 4 bases and J shed 7 bases, with 14 bases lying between them. The CDR3 bases are TGCAGCGTTGTCAGTGCTGTATGGGAGCAGTACTTC. The encoded protein is CSVVSAVWEQYF.

Ten or more counts support this clonotype. J is TRBJ2-3 and V is TRBV30; possibly TRBD1 or TRBD2 for D (5 bases each). V dropped 6 bases and J dropped 9 bases, with 10 bases sitting between them. There are 10 residues in the CDR3. The V gene's germline CDR1 is GTSNPN and CDR2 SVGIG (reference sequence). The CDR3 bases are TGTGCCTGTTGGGACCGGACGCAGTATTTT. It yields the protein CACWDRTQYF. The whole variable domain, remainder taken from reference TRBV30 and TRBJ2-3, is SQTIHQWPATLVQPVGSPLSLECTVEGTSNPNLYWYRQAAGRGLQLLFYSVGIGQISSEVPQNLSASRPQDRQFILSSKKLLLSDSGFYLCACWDRTQYFGPGTRLTVL.

This rearrangement joins TRBV5-5 to TRBJ2-7; 7 bases agree with TRBD2. V dropped 3 bases and J dropped 2; count of bases not matched to a gene: 2. Per germline, CDR1 SGHKS and CDR2 YYEKEE (reference sequence). There are 13 residues in the CDR3. CDR3 loop: CASSWTRTYEQYF. For the CDR3, the DNA is TGTGCCAGCAGCTGGACTAGAACCTACGAGCAGTACTTC.

This clonotype was counted ten times or more. CDR3 coding DNA: TGTGCCAGCAGCCACTACAGGGGCGAGCAGTACTTC. Amino acid sequence: CASSHYRGEQYF. The genes are TRBV7-2 and TRBJ2-7; TRBD1 aligns across 7 bases. With V trimmed by 5 bases and J by 6 bases, 4 bases remained unmatched. The CDR3 is made up of 12 amino acids. Germline V gives CDR1 SGHTA, CDR2 FQGNSA.

This clonotype was observed a handful of times. One end of the junction fails to match germline, which may point to a read error. The CDR3 bases are TGTGCCAATAGTCAGGGGGCATTTGGCAATGAGCAGTTCTTC. Residues: CANSQGAFGNEQFF. The rearrangement joins TRBV19 to TRBJ2-1, with 8 bases lining up with TRBD1. The CDR3 extends over 14 amino acids. Per the germline V gene, CDR1 is LNHDA and CDR2 is SQIVND (reference sequence).

This clonotype occurred a few times. The chain employs TRBV24-1 and TRBJ2-1, with D possibly matching TRBD1 (7 bases). Per germline, CDR1 KGHDR and CDR2 SFDVKD. The length of the CDR3 is 15 residues. V was pared by 2 bases and J by 12 bases, with 19 bases between. CDR3 loop: CATSDSGGSGSPQFF. The DNA for the CDR3 is TGTGCCACCAGTGATTCAGGGGGTTCCGGGAGTCCGCAGTTCTTC.

This clonotype appeared a few times. This chain joins TRBV5-1 and TRBJ2-5; 11 positions match TRBD1. Germline V gene sequence: CDR1 SGHRS, CDR2 YFSETQ. The CDR3 consists of 17 residues. J was trimmed by 0 bases and V by 4 bases; bases with no gene match: 8. The CDR3 nucleotides read TGCGCCAGCAGCCGGACAGGGGGCCTCCAGTACCAAGAGACCCAGTACTTC. As protein: CASSRTGGLQYQETQYF.

This clonotype turned up a few times. The chain carries TRBV2 and TRBJ1-1, with 11 bases aligning to TRBD1. Germline V gives CDR1 SNHLY, CDR2 FYNNEI. V lost 0 bases, J lost 4 bases, and 1 base stayed unmatched. This CDR3 contains 15 residues. CDR3 protein: CASSEAGQGGTEAFF. The CDR3 DNA is TGTGCCAGCAGTGAAGCGGGACAGGGGGGCACTGAAGCTTTCTTT.

V usage is TRBV6-6 and J usage is TRBJ2-3, with unresolved D. The CDR3 sequence is 13 residues long. Germline V gene lookup returns CDR1 MNHNY and CDR2 SVGAGI (reference sequence). The V end lost 2 bases, the J end lost 3 bases, and 6 bases lay between the germline ends. As DNA, the CDR3 is TGTGCCAGCAGTTACGGAGTGACAGATACGCAGTATTTT. This sequence encodes CASSYGVTDTQYF.

The CDR3 DNA reads TGTGCCAGCAGCGGGTGGACAGGCACCGGGGAGCTGTTTTTT. Amino acids: CASSGWTGTGELFF. The chain is built from TRBV9 and TRBJ2-2, with 7 nucleotides matching TRBD1. With V trimmed by 3 bases and J by 4 bases, 3 bases remained unmatched. The CDR3 loop spans 14 amino acids. Germline CDR1 reads SGDLS; CDR2 reads YYNGEE.

V and J are TRBV10-3 and TRBJ2-1; the match to TRBD2 covers 7 bases. From germline, CDR1 is ENHRY and CDR2 SYGVKD. Trimming cost V 2 bases and J 2 bases; bases outside gene matches: 0. This CDR3 is 14 amino acids long. This chain's CDR3 is CAISELAAYNEQFF. CDR3 nucleotides: TGTGCCATCAGTGAGCTAGCGGCCTACAATGAGCAGTTCTTC.

This clonotype occurred a few times. The chain carries TRBV14 and TRBJ2-2, with 7 bases fitting TRBD2. This CDR3 region has 17 residues. Per the germline V gene, CDR1 is SGHDN and CDR2 is FVKESK. Trimming at V came to 4 bases and at J to 2 bases, leaving 10 bases not matched to a gene. The CDR3 coding sequence is TGTGCCAGCAGCCTGATGAGGGAGGGATATAACACCGGGGAGCTGTTTTTT. Its translation is CASSLMREGYNTGELFF.

This chain joins TRBV9 and TRBJ2-5; D is possibly TRBD1 (6 bases). This CDR3 has 16 residues. Germline V gene lookup returns CDR1 SGDLS and CDR2 YYNGEE. V was trimmed by 0 bases and J by 5 bases, leaving 17 bases between them. The CDR3 DNA reads as TGTGCCAGCAGCGTAGGGACGGACATAAGGGGGGAGACCCAGTACTTC. Its protein is CASSVGTDIRGETQYF.

The rearrangement joins TRBV29-1 to TRBJ1-2; D gene unclear. This CDR3 has 11 amino acids. Germline V lookup: CDR1 SQVTM, CDR2 ANQGSEA. V gave up 4 bases and J gave up 3 bases, with 6 bases separating them. This CDR3 is CSVGPDYGYTF. The DNA for the CDR3 is TGCAGCGTTGGTCCCGACTATGGCTACACCTTC.

The rearrangement joins TRBV28 to TRBJ2-2, with no clear D. The CDR3 is 14 amino acids. Germline CDR1 MDHEN, CDR2 SYDVKM. V lost 8 bases, J lost 1 base, and 11 bases lay in between. CDR3 in DNA: TGTGCCAGCGTCCGATTCTTGAACACCGGGGAGCTGTTTTTT. Protein: CASVRFLNTGELFF.

V and J are TRBV2 and TRBJ2-2; 9 bases map to TRBD1. This CDR3 is 17 amino acids long. The V gene's germline CDR1 is SNHLY and CDR2 FYNNEI. Unmatched junction bases numbered 5, after V lost 1 base and J lost 2 bases. For the CDR3, the DNA is TGTGCCAGCAGTGAAGGGAGGACAGGGGCCAACACCGGGGAGCTGTTTTTT. Amino acid sequence: CASSEGRTGANTGELFF.

There are a few counts of this clonotype. This chain links TRBV15 with TRBJ1-1; no definite D call. Germline V gene lookup returns CDR1 LNHNV and CDR2 YYDKDF (reference sequence). Trimming shortened V by 1 base and J by 6 bases, and 12 bases separated the two germline ends. The CDR3 loop spans 14 amino acids. Here the CDR3 DNA reads TGTGCCACCAGCAGAGTCGGGGATTCCGCTGAAGCTTTCTTT. Protein product: CATSRVGDSAEAFF.

The chain uses TRBV6-5 and TRBJ2-1; D is possibly TRBD1 (5 bases). The CDR3 runs to 13 residues. Trimming stripped 2 bases from V and 5 bases from J, with 7 bases between. Germline CDR1 is MNHEY and CDR2 is SVGAGI. Here the CDR3 reads CASSYDRNNEQFF. CDR3 nucleotide sequence: TGTGCCAGCAGTTACGACAGAAACAATGAGCAGTTCTTC.

This clonotype was recorded at least ten times. J is TRBJ2-5 and V is TRBV20-1, with TRBD1 matching 8 bases. Germline trimming cut 4 bases from V and 5 bases from J; bases unmatched to any gene: 15. Germline values: CDR1 DFQATT, CDR2 SNEGSKA (reference sequence). This CDR3 spans 16 amino acids. CDR3 nucleotide sequence: TGCAGTGCTATCACCACCTCGACAGGGGCTGGGGAGACCCAGTACTTC. It is translated as CSAITTSTGAGETQYF.